The TCR beta chain described here comes from a study of cytomegalovirus exposure and HLA in healthy donors. Study outcomes and limitations: It was only CMV serostatus that was available as immune exposure information. Cytomegalovirus status, reportedly, was diagnosed with high specificity and sensitivity by the classifier.

On this clone itself: Its antigen is not identified.

The junction had 14 bases not matched to a gene; V was cut back by 4 bases and J by 4 bases. The CDR3 loop spans 17 amino acids. Per germline, CDR1 SGHRS and CDR2 YFSETQ. The PCR made use of 60 Vbeta and 13 Jbeta primers. Produced via immunoSEQ multiplex PCR; TCRdb's table is partial and in-frame only. The sample carries more than 95,000 clones, 77% recorded once. The source is a woman between 35 and 50 years old in good health and CMV-seropositive. This chain uses TRBV5-1 with TRBJ2-5, with 9 bases lining up with TRBD2. Sequenced: PBMCs. The CDR3 DNA reads as TGCGCCAGCAGCCGTGCTGGCGGGAGGGCAGTCGGAGAGACCCAGTACTTC. Translating gives CASSRAGGRAVGETQYF.